This entry describes one T cell receptor beta chain. Germline CDR1 SGHNT, CDR2 YYREEE (reference sequence). The CDR3 runs 15 residues. Trimming shortened V by 0 bases and J by 6 bases, and 16 bases separated the two germline ends. The sample belongs to a study of blood T cell repertoires in COVID-19. Method: immunoSEQ multiplex PCR; TCRdb's copy keeps in-frame clones and lacks some. The sample consists of tens of thousands of clones, 80% of them appearing once. V gene TRBV5-4 combines with J gene TRBJ2-7, with D possibly TRBD2 on 6 matching bases. The sequence came from a woman in her seventies with acute or convalescent COVID-19. Material for sequencing was peripheral blood. The CDR3 DNA is TGTGCCAGCAGCTTGGGGACCCTGAGGGAGGTCGAGCAGTACTTC. It yields the protein CASSLGTLREVEQYF.